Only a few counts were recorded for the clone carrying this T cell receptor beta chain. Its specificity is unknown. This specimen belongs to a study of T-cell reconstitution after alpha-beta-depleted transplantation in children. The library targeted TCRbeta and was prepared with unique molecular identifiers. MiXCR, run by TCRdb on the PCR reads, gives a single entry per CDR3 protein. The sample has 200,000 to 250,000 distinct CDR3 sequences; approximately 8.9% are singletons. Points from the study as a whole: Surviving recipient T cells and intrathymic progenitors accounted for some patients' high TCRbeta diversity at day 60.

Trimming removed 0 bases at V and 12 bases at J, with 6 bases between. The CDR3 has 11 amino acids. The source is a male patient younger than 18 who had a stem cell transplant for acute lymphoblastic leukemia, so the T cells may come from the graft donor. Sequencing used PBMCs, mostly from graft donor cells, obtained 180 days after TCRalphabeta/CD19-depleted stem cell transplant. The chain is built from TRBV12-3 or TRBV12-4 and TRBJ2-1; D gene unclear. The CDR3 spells CASSLAERQFF. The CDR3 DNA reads TGTGCCAGCAGTTTAGCGGAAAGGCAGTTCTTC.